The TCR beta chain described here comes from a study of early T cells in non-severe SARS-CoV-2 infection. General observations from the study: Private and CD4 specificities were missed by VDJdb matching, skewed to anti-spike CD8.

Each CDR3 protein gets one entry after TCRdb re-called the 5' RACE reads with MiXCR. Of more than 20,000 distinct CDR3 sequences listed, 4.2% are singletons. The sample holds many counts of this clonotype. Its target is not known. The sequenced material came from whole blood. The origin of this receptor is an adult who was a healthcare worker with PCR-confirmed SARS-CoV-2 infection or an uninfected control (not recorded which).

For the CDR3, the DNA is TGTGCCAGTAGTATGGGGTACAGGGGAATGGAGACCCAGTACTTC. Translation gives CASSMGYRGMETQYF. The chain links TRBV19 to TRBJ2-5, with TRBD1 matching over 7 bases. The CDR3 sequence is 15 residues long. From germline, CDR1 is LNHDA and CDR2 SQIVND (reference sequence). J gave up 5 bases and V 3 bases, and 9 bases lay outside the gene matches.